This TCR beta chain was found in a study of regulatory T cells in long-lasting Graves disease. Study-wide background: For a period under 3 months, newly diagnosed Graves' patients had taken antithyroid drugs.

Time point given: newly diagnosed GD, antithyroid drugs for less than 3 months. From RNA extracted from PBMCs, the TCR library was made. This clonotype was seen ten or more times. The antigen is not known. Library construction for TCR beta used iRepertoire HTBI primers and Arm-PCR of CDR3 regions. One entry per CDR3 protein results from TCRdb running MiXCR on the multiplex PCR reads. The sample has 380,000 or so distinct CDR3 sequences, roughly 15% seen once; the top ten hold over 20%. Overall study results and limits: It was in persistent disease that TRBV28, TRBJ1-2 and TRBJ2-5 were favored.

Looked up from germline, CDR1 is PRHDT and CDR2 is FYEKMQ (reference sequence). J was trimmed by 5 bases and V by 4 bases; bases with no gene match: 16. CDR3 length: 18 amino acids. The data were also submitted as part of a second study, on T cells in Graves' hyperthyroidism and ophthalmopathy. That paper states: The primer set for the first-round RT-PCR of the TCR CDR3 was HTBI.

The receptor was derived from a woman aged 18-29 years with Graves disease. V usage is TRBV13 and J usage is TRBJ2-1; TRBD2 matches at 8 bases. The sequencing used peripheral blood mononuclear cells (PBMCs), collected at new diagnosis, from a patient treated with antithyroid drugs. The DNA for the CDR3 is TGTGCCAGCAGCTCCAGCATGGGGACTAGTGGGGCCAACAATGAGCAGTTCTTC. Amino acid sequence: CASSSSMGTSGANNEQFF.